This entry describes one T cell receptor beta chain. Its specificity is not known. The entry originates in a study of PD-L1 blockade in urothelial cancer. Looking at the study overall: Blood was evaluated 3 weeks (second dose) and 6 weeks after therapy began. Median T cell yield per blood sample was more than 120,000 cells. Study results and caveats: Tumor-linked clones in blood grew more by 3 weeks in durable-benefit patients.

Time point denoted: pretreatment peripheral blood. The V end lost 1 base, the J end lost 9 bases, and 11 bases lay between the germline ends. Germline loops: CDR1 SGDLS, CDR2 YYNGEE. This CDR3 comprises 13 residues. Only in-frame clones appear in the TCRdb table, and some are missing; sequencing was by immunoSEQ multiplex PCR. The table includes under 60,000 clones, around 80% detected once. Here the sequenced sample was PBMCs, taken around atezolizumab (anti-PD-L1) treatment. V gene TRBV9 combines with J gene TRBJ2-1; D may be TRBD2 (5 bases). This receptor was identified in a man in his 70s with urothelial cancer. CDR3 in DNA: TGTGCCAGCAGCGTACGGGGTAGGCCTGAGCAGTTCTTC. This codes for CASSVRGRPEQFF.